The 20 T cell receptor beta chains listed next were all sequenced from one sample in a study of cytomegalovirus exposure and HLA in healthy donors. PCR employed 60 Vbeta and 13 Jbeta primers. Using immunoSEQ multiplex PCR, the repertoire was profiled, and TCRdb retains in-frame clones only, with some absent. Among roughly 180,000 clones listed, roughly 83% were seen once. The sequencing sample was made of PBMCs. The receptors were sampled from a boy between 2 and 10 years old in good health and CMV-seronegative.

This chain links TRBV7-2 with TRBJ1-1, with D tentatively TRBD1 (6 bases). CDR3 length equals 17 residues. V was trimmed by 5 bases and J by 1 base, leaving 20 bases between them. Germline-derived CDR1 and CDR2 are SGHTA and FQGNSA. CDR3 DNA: TGTGCCAGCAGCCCCCAGCTCCCGGGACACCAGAACACTGAAGCTTTCTTT. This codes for CASSPQLPGHQNTEAFF.

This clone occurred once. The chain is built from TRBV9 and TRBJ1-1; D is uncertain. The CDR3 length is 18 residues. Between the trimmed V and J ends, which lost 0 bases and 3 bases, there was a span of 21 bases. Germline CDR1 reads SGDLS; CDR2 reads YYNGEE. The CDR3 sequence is CASSVEVGTYGEDTEAFF. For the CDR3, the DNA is TGTGCCAGCAGCGTAGAGGTAGGCACCTACGGGGAGGACACTGAAGCTTTCTTT.

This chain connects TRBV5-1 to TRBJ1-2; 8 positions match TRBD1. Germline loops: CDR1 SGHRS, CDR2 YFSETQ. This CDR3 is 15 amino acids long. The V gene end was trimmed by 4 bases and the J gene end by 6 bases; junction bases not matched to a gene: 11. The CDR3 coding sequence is TGCGCCAGCAGCGTAGTTGGACAGGGTGCCGATGGCTACACCTTC. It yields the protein CASSVVGQGADGYTF.

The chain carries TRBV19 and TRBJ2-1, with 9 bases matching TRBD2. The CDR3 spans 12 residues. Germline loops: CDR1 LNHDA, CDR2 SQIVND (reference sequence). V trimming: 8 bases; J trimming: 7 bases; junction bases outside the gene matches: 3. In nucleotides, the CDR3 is TGTGCCAGTCGAGCGGGGGGAAATGAGCAGTTCTTC. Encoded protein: CASRAGGNEQFF.

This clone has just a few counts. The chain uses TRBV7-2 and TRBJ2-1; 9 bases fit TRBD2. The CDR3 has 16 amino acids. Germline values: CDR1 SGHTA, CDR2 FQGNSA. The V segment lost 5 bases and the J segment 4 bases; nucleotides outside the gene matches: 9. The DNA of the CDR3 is TGTGCCAGCAGCCCTGGGGCTAGCGGGACATACAATGAGCAGTTCTTC. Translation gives CASSPGASGTYNEQFF.

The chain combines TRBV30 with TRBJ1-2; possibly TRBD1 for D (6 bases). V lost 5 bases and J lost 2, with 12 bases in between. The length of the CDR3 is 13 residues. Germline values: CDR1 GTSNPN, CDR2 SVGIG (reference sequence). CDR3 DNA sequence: TGTGCCTGGTGGGCAGGGGTAAACTATGGCTACACCTTC. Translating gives CAWWAGVNYGYTF.

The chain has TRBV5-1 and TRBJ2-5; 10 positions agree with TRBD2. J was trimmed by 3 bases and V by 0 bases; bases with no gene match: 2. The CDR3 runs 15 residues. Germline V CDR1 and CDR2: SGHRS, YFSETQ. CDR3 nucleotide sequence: TGCGCCAGCAGCTTGGGTCTAGCGGGGGAAGAGACCCAGTACTTC. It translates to CASSLGLAGEETQYF. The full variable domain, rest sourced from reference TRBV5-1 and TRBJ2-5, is KAGVTQTPRYLIKTRGQQVTLSCSPISGHRSVSWYQQTPGQGLQFLFEYFSETQRNKGNFPGRFSGRQFSNSRSEMNVSTLELGDSALYLCASSLGLAGEETQYFGPGTRLLVL.

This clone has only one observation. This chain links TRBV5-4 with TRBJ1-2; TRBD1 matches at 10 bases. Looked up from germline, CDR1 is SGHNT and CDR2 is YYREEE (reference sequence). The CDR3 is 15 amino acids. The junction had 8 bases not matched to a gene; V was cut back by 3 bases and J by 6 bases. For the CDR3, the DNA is TGTGCCAGCAGCTGGAAACCTGGGACAGGGGATGGCTACACCTTC. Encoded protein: CASSWKPGTGDGYTF.

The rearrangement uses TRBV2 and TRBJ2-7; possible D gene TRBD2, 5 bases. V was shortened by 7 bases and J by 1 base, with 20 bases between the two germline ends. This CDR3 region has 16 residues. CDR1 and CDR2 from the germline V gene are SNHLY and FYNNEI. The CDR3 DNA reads TGTGCCAGCACCCGCCTGGTTACTAGTACATCCTACGAGCAGTACTTC. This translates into CASTRLVTSTSYEQYF.

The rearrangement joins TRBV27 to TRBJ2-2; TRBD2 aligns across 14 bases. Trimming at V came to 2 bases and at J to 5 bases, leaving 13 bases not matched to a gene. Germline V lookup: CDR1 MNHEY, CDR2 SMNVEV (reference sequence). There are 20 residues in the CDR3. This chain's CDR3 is CASSLKNRGLAGGLTGELFF. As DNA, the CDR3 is TGTGCCAGCAGTTTAAAGAACCGCGGACTAGCGGGAGGTTTGACCGGGGAGCTGTTTTTT.

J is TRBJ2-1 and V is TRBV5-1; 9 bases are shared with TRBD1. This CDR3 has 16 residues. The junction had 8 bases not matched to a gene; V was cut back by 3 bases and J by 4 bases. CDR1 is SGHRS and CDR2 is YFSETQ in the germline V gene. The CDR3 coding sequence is TGCGCCAGCAGCTCGCTACGGGACAGGGAGTACAATGAGCAGTTCTTC. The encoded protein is CASSSLRDREYNEQFF.

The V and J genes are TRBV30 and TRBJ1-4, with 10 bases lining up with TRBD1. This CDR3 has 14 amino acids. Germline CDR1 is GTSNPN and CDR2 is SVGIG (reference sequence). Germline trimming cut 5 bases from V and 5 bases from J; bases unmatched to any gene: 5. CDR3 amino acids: CAWGPGQGNEKLFF. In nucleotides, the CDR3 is TGTGCCTGGGGCCCGGGACAGGGGAATGAAAAACTGTTTTTT.

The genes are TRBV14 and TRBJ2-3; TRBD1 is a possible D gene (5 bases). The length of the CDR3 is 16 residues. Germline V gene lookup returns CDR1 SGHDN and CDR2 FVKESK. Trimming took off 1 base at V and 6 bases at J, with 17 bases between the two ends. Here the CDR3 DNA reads TGTGCCAGCAGCCAAGGAGGTGTCTACAGGCAGGATACGCAGTATTTT. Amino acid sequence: CASSQGGVYRQDTQYF. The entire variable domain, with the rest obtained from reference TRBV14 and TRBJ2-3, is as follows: EAGVTQFPSHSVIEKGQTVTLRCDPISGHDNLYWYRRVMGKEIKFLLHFVKESKQDESGMPNNRFLAERTGGTYSTLKVQPAELEDSGVYFCASSQGGVYRQDTQYFGPGTRLTVL.

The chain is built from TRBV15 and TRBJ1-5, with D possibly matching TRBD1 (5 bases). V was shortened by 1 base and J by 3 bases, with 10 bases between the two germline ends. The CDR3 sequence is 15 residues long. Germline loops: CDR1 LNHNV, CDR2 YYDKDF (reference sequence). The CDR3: CATSRAKGPNQPQHF. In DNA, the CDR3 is TGTGCCACCAGCAGAGCCAAGGGGCCCAATCAGCCCCAGCATTTT. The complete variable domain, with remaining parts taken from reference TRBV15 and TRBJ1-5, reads DAMVIQNPRYQVTQFGKPVTLSCSQTLNHNVMYWYQQKSSQAPKLLFHYYDKDFNNEADTPDNFQSRRPNTSFCFLDIRSPGLGDTAMYLCATSRAKGPNQPQHFGDGTRLSIL.

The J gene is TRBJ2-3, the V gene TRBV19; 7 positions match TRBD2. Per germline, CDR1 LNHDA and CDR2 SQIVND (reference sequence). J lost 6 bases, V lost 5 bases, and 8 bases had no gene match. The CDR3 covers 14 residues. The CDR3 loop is CASSSWTRSDTQYF. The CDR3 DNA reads TGTGCCAGTAGTTCCTGGACTAGATCGGATACGCAGTATTTT.

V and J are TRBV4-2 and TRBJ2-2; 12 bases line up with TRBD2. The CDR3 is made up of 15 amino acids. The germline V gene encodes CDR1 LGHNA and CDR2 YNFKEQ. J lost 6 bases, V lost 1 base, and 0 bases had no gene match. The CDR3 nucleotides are TGTGCCAGCAGCCAAGGACTAGCGGGAGCCGGGGAGCTGTTTTTT. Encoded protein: CASSQGLAGAGELFF.

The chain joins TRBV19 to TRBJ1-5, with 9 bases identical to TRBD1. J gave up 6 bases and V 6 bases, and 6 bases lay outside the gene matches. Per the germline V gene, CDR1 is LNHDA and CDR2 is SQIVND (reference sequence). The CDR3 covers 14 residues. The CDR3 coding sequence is TGTGCCAGTAGGGAAACAGGGGGCAGTCAGCCCCAGCATTTT. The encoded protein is CASRETGGSQPQHF.

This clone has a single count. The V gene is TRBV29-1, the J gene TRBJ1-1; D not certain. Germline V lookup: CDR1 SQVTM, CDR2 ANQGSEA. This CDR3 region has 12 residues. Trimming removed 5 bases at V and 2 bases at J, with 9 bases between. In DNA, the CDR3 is TGCAGCGTTCTCGGTCGAAACACTGAAGCTTTCTTT. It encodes CSVLGRNTEAFF.

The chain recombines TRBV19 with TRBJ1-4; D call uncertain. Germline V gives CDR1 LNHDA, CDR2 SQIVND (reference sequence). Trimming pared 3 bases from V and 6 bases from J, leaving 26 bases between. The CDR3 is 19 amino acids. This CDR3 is CASSIGLRRGIYSHEKLFF. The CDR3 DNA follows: TGTGCCAGTAGTATTGGGTTGAGGCGCGGGATTTATAGTCATGAAAAACTGTTTTTT.

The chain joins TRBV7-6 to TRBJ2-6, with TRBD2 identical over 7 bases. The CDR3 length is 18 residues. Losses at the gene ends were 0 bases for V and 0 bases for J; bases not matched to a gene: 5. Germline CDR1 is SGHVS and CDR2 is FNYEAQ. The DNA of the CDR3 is TGTGCCAGCAGCTTAGCGGCGGGAGAGGGCTCTGGGGCCAACGTCCTGACTTTC. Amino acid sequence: CASSLAAGEGSGANVLTF.